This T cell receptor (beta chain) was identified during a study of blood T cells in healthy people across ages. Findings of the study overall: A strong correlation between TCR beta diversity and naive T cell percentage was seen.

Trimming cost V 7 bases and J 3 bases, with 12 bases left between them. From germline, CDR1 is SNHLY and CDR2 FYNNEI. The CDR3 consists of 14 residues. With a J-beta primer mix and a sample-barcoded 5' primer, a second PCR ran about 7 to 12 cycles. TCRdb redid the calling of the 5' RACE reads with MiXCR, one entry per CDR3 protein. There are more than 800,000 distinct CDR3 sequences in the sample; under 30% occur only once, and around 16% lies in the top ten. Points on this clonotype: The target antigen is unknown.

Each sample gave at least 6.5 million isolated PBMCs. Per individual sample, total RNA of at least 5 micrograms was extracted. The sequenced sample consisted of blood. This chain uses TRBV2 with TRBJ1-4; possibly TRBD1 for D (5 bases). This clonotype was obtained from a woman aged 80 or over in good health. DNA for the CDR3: TGTGCCAGCACCGACGGGGCGGCTAATGAAAAACTGTTTTTT. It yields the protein CASTDGAANEKLFF.